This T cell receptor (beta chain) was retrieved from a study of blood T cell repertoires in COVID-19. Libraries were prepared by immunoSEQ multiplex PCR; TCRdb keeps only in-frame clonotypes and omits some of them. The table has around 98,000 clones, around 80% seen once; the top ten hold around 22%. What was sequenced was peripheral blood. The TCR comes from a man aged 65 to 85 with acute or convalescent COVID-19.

This CDR3 reads CASSSRTGNLFENTIYF. The CDR3 DNA sequence: TGCGCCAGCAGCTCCCGAACCGGGAACCTCTTTGAAAACACCATATATTTT. The chain joins TRBV5-1 to TRBJ1-3; D gene unclear. V lost 3 bases, J lost 6 bases, and 22 bases lay in between. The germline V gene encodes CDR1 SGHRS and CDR2 YFSETQ. The length of the CDR3 is 17 residues. The full variable domain, rest sourced from reference TRBV5-1 and TRBJ1-3, is KAGVTQTPRYLIKTRGQQVTLSCSPISGHRSVSWYQQTPGQGLQFLFEYFSETQRNKGNFPGRFSGRQFSNSRSEMNVSTLELGDSALYLCASSSRTGNLFENTIYFGEGSWLTVV.